One and the same sample provided the 18 T cell receptor beta chains below, sequenced in a study of T cell responses to AZD1222 COVID-19 vaccine. Repertoires were generated with immunoSEQ multiplex PCR, while TCRdb's copy carries only in-frame clones and drops some. The sample includes about 170,000 clones, roughly 92% of them seen just once. Sequencing used peripheral blood, obtained on day 0 of AZD1222 vaccination. These receptors all stem from an adult in good health.

V gene TRBV27 combines with J gene TRBJ2-6, with D maybe TRBD1 (6 bases). CDR1 and CDR2 (germline): MNHEY, SMNVEV (reference sequence). Trimming removed 6 bases at V and 5 bases at J, with 11 bases between. The CDR3 totals 14 residues. The DNA of the CDR3 is TGTGCCAGCAGCCCTCAGGGGAGGGCCAACGTCCTGACTTTC. Translating it yields CASSPQGRANVLTF.

CDR3 DNA: TGCGCCAGCAGTGAGCCAGCCGGTGGGACAGGGACCAAAAACATTCAGTACTTC. Its protein is CASSEPAGGTGTKNIQYF. The chain is built from TRBV10-2 and TRBJ2-4; 9 bases are a match to TRBD1. The CDR3 spans 18 residues. The germline CDR1 and CDR2 sequences are WSHSY and SAAADI. The V and J ends lost 2 bases and 2 bases, in that order; junction bases with no gene match: 10.

This clone was counted between two and nine times. The chain's CDR3 is CASSIGRGDEQYF. The CDR3 coding sequence is TGTGCCAGTAGTATTGGGCGAGGCGACGAGCAGTACTTC. V is TRBV19 and J is TRBJ2-7; no clear D gene. CDR1 and CDR2 from the germline V gene are LNHDA and SQIVND (reference sequence). The CDR3 has 13 amino acids. Trimming cost V 3 bases and J 5 bases, with 11 bases left between them.

The V call is TRBV15, the J call TRBJ2-7; tentative D call: TRBD2 (5 bases). The germline gives CDR1 LNHNV, CDR2 YYDKDF (reference sequence). The ends were cut back, 5 bases at V and 2 bases at J, with 16 bases in the middle. This CDR3 region has 15 residues. The CDR3 protein is CATSGDLGVPYEQYF. The CDR3 nucleotides read TGTGCCACCAGCGGCGATCTGGGAGTCCCCTACGAGCAGTACTTC.

V gene TRBV7-8 combines with J gene TRBJ1-4; possible D gene TRBD1, 5 bases. Germline assignment: CDR1 SGHVS and CDR2 FQNEAQ. The V end was cut by 6 bases, the J end by 11 bases, with 22 bases between. CDR3 length equals 15 residues. The CDR3 sequence: CASSSLGQGGEKLFF. The CDR3 DNA is TGTGCCAGCAGTTCTTTGGGCCAGGGTGGTGAGAAACTGTTTTTT.

About this clone: Within the sample, other DNA sequences also encode this same CDR3. The CDR3 loop is CASSLVGGETQYF. Written as DNA, the CDR3 is TGTGCCAGCAGCTTAGTAGGAGGAGAGACCCAGTACTTC. This chain links TRBV7-2 with TRBJ2-5; possible D gene TRBD2, 5 bases. Trimming pared 1 base from V and 4 bases from J, leaving 7 bases between. Germline CDR1 is SGHTA and CDR2 is FQGNSA. This CDR3 region has 13 residues.

The chain recombines TRBV18 with TRBJ2-3; D may be TRBD1 (6 bases). The CDR3 extends over 13 amino acids. Germline lookup yields CDR1 KGHSH and CDR2 LQKENI. Trimming stripped 6 bases from V and 5 bases from J, with 12 bases between. CDR3: CASSQQGQDTQYF. The CDR3 DNA follows: TGTGCCAGCTCGCAACAGGGTCAAGATACGCAGTATTTT.

This sequence joins TRBV6-5 and TRBJ1-2; no clear D. The V gene's germline CDR1 is MNHEY and CDR2 SVGAGI. The CDR3 has 13 residues. The V end was cut by 2 bases, the J end by 8 bases, with 12 bases between. The CDR3: CASSYRGWRGYTF. The CDR3 coding sequence is TGTGCCAGCAGTTACCGGGGATGGCGGGGCTACACCTTC.

This sequence joins TRBV5-1 and TRBJ1-1; 9 bases are a match to TRBD1. Germline trimming cut 4 bases from V and 4 bases from J; bases unmatched to any gene: 5. The CDR3 consists of 14 residues. Germline V lookup: CDR1 SGHRS, CDR2 YFSETQ. DNA of the CDR3: TGCGCCAGCAGCCCTACAGGGGGCCTCACTGAAGCTTTCTTT. This translates into CASSPTGGLTEAFF.

The genes are TRBV9 and TRBJ2-1; D is possibly TRBD2 (6 bases). Deletions cut 0 bases from V and 5 bases from J, with 12 bases between. Germline values: CDR1 SGDLS, CDR2 YYNGEE. This CDR3 has 15 residues. CDR3 sequence: CASSVVAARDNEQFF. The DNA for the CDR3 is TGTGCCAGCAGCGTAGTAGCGGCTCGGGACAATGAGCAGTTCTTC.

V usage is TRBV6-5 and J usage is TRBJ2-7, with TRBD1 matching over 7 bases. Germline V gives CDR1 MNHEY, CDR2 SVGAGI. The length of the CDR3 is 13 residues. J gave up 4 bases and V 4 bases, and 4 bases lay outside the gene matches. The CDR3 nucleotides are TGTGCCAGCAGTTCACAGGGGTTGTACGAGCAGTACTTC. It encodes CASSSQGLYEQYF.

This clone was detected a few times. CDR3 DNA sequence: TGCAGCGTTTATGACAGGGGGAACACTGAAGCTTTCTTT. This translates into CSVYDRGNTEAFF. This chain links TRBV29-1 with TRBJ1-1; 8 bases are a match to TRBD1. The germline gives CDR1 SQVTM, CDR2 ANQGSEA. The V segment lost 5 bases and the J segment 1 base; nucleotides outside the gene matches: 3. CDR3 size: 13 residues.

The chain recombines TRBV7-6 with TRBJ1-6; 8 bases map to TRBD1. V dropped 5 bases and J dropped 1; count of bases not matched to a gene: 4. The germline V gene encodes CDR1 SGHVS and CDR2 FNYEAQ. CDR3 length: 16 residues. The CDR3 bases are TGTGCCAGCAGCCGGACAGGGACTTCCTATAATTCACCCCTCCACTTT. Residues: CASSRTGTSYNSPLHF.

The chain combines TRBV6-5 with TRBJ2-1; tentative D call: TRBD2 (5 bases). CDR1 and CDR2 (germline): MNHEY, SVGAGI. The V gene lost 6 bases and the J gene lost 3 bases, with 12 bases spanning the gap. The CDR3 extends over 14 amino acids. As DNA, the CDR3 is TGTGCCAGCAGAAACCGGGAAGACTACAATGAGCAGTTCTTC. Its translation is CASRNREDYNEQFF.

The chain carries TRBV19 and TRBJ2-1; possible D gene TRBD1, 5 bases. In germline, CDR1 is LNHDA, CDR2 SQIVND (reference sequence). The CDR3 length is 16 residues. The V end lost 1 base, the J end lost 0 bases, and 10 bases lay between the germline ends. CDR3 protein: CASSIGRTSSYNEQFF. In DNA, the CDR3 is TGTGCCAGTAGTATAGGGCGGACAAGCTCCTACAATGAGCAGTTCTTC.

This chain links TRBV12-3 or TRBV12-4 with TRBJ2-7; D is possibly TRBD1 (6 bases). The CDR3 loop spans 13 amino acids. Trimming removed 7 bases from V and 2 bases from J, with 12 bases in between. The CDR3 nucleotides are TGTGCCAGCAAGAGACAGGAGACCTACGAGCAGTACTTC. Its protein product is CASKRQETYEQYF.

This chain links TRBV18 with TRBJ1-5; D possibly corresponds to TRBD1 (6 bases). The V and J ends lost 3 bases and 4 bases respectively, with 16 bases between them. This CDR3 is 16 amino acids long. Germline assignment: CDR1 KGHSH and CDR2 LQKENI. CDR3 sequence reads: CASSPYGGLENQPQHF. CDR3 in DNA: TGTGCCAGCTCACCCTACGGGGGGCTAGAAAATCAGCCCCAGCATTTT.

The table lists this clone with a count of one. V usage is TRBV7-9 and J usage is TRBJ1-2; D remains unclear. The CDR3 spans 14 residues. Trimming took off 2 bases at V and 1 base at J, with 8 bases between the two ends. Germline-derived CDR1 and CDR2 are SEHNR and FQNEAQ (reference sequence). CDR3 sequence: CASSLNQVNYGYTF. CDR3 in DNA: TGTGCCAGCAGCTTAAATCAGGTTAACTATGGCTACACCTTC.